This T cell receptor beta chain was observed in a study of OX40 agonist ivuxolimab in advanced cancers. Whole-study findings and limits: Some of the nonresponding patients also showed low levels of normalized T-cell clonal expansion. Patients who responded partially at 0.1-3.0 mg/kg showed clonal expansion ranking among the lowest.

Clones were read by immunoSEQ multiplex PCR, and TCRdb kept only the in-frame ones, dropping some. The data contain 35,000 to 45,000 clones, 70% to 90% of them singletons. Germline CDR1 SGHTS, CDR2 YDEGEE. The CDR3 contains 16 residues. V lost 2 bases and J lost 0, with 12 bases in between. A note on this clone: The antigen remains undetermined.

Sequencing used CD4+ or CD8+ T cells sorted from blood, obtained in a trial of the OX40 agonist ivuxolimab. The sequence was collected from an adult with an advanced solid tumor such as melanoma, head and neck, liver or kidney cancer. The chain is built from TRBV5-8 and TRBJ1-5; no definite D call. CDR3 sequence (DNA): TGTGCCAGCAGCTTTCCACAACAGATTAGCAATCAGCCCCAGCATTTT. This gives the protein CASSFPQQISNQPQHF. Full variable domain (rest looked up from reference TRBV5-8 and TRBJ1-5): EAGVTQSPTHLIKTRGQQATLRCSPISGHTSVYWYQQALGLGLQFLLWYDEGEERNRGNFPPRFSGRQFPNYSSELNVNALELEDSALYLCASSFPQQISNQPQHFGDGTRLSIL.